This T cell receptor beta chain was sequenced during a study of T-cell reconstitution after alpha-beta-depleted transplantation in children. It was with unique molecular identifiers that the TCRbeta library was prepared. TCRdb analysed the PCR reads with MiXCR anew, one entry per CDR3 protein. Among some 340,000 distinct CDR3 sequences listed, 10% were seen once. From germline, CDR1 is DFQATT and CDR2 SNEGSKA (reference sequence). The CDR3 has 15 residues. The V and J ends lost 5 bases and 7 bases, in that order; junction bases with no gene match: 12. This receptor was obtained from a human donor who donated a stem cell graft to a child with acute lymphoblastic leukemia. The chain employs TRBV20-1 and TRBJ2-1; 9 nucleotides agree with TRBD2. The specimen was PBMCs from the stem cell graft donor, collected from the stem cell graft. The CDR3 loop is CSARPGLAFVNEQFF. In DNA, the CDR3 is TGCAGTGCTCGACCGGGACTAGCTTTTGTAAATGAGCAGTTCTTC.